This TCR beta chain was captured in a study of human T cells and chemical hapten exposure listed by TCRdb under 2021. In terms of the full investigation: For sensitization, 2% DPC in acetone was applied to a roughly 2 cm by roughly 2 cm area of upper inner arm skin. Throughout the study period of about 23 weeks, patients also received therapeutic DPC doses to the scalp every week. Patch testing was done on the upper back using Finn chambers containing 0.01% DPC, and results were scored after 6 days according to International Contact Dermatitis Research Group standards. The patient cohort, mostly female, included alopecia areata with under or over 50% scalp involvement, alopecia totalis and alopecia universalis. The libraries were sequenced as a pool, and the TCR yield per sample differed mostly because of small variations in library volumes within the pool. Peripheral blood TCR repertoire changes were tracked in vivo in alopecia patients during primary and secondary sensitization to the hapten diphenylcyclopropenone (DPC). Blood was sampled from patients pre-sensitization (week 0) and at 2, 6 and about 24 weeks after DPC sensitization. For TCR sequencing, blood came from 25 to 35 alopecia patients at anywhere from one to four time points (pre-sensitization, 2, 6 and 24 weeks). Summary of the overall study and its limitations: All patients had alopecia, a presumed autoimmune disease, so their immune response might differ from that of healthy individuals. Repeated subsampling changed both the strength of the expansion versus patch-test correlation and the threshold at which the correlation became significant. A positive correlation was found between the number of PT1 expanded TCRs and patch test score, with significance reached at thresholds 8, 16 and 32 but not 4. The number of TCRs above 1 in 1000 frequency did not change with DPC sensitization; there was no evidence of global repertoire structure alterations. Expanded TCRs formed significantly more large CDR3 similarity clusters than pre-sensitization or healthy control sets, consistent with antigen-driven responses.

This clonotype was seen a handful of times. The target of this receptor is not known. Base qualities were left out, and no much larger clone turns up one base away. What the time point label conveys for this sample: patch test 3, about 24 weeks after DPC sensitization. The treatment or condition label for this specimen denotes: therapeutic diphenylcyclopropenone sensitization with weekly scalp DPC. At each patch-test visit, blood was drawn before the patch test was applied. Patients were eligible if aged 18 to 70, diagnosed with alopecia and judged suitable for DPC therapy, and pregnant patients were excluded. Unfractionated whole blood was collected in Tempus Blood RNA tubes, and total RNA was extracted from that blood. V is trimmed back by 6 bases and J by 2 bases, and the junction contains 14 bases that no gene match accounts for. The CDR3 covers 16 residues, taking in both the cysteine and the phenylalanine. Only CDR3 DNA is held: 48 bases, read in frame from base 1. Via the germline V gene, CDR1 is SQVTM and CDR2 ANQGSEA.

The library relied on RACE. TCRdb records NextSeq 500 as the sequencer. Library preparation attached unique molecular identifiers to individual cDNA molecules for quantitative, reproducible TCR counting. Each blood RNA sample was used to sequence both TCR alpha and TCR beta chains. On the authors' methods: Samples had a median of about 96,000 TCRs, with a range from roughly 23,224 to 700,000. V, J and CDR3 annotation of the TCR reads was performed with the Decombinator software suite. To make PS versus PT1 abundance plots, every sample was subsampled to the same number of TCRs (28,000). Expanded TCRs were defined as absent before sensitization and observed at least eight times at the 2-week time point. Starting from the raw public reads, TCRdb applied fastp trimming at Q25, assembled clones with MiXCR and retained in-frame beta chains. Duplicate CDR3 protein sequences are folded into a single record with the most common DNA and genes. What appears here as the V and J calls and clone size reflects TCRdb's work, not the paper's. The sample profile shows about 84,000 distinct CDR3 sequences; under 14% of them were found once. About 3.5% of the sample goes to the ten largest clones.

The sequence came from a woman aged 45-65 years with alopecia areata. Some clones in this sample may be carry-over from other donors' samples. The rearranged segments are TRBV29-1 and TRBJ2-5, and 8 junction bases match TRBD1. The specimen comprised whole blood, sampled in connection with sensitization to the hapten diphenylcyclopropenone (DPC). The sequenced DNA: TGCAGCGTCTCCGGACAGGGCCCCCCTGGGCAAGAGACCCAGTACTTC. This sequence encodes CSVSGQGPPGQETQYF.